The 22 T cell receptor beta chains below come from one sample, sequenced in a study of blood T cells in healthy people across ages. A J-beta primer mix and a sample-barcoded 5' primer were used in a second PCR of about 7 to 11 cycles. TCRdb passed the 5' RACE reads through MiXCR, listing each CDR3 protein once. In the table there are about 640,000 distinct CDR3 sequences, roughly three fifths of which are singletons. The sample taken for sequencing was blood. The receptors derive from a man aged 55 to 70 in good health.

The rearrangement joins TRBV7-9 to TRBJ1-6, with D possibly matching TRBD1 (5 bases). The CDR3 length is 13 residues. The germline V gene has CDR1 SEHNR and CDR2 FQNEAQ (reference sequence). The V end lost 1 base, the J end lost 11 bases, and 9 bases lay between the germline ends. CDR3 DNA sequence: TGTGCCAGCAGCTTAGTTGAGGGGCCACCCCTCCACTTT. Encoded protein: CASSLVEGPPLHF.

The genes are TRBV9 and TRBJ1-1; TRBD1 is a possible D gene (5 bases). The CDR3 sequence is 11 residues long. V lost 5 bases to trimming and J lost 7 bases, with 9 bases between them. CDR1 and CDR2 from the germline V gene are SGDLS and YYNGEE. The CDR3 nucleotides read TGTGCCAGCAGAGGGGACGTTGAAGCTTTCTTT. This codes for CASRGDVEAFF.

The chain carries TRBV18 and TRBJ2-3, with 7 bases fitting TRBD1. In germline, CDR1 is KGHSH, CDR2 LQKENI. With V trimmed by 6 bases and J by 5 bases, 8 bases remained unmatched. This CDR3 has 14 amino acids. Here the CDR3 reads CASSRQGAEDTQYF. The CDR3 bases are TGTGCCAGCTCGCGACAGGGCGCAGAAGATACGCAGTATTTT.

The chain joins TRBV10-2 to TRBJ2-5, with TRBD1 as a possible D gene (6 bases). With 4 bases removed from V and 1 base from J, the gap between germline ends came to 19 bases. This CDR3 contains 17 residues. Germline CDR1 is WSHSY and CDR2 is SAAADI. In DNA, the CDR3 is TGCGCCAGCAGTGCGGACAGAAGAAAAAAGATCCAAGAGACCCAGTACTTC. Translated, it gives CASSADRRKKIQETQYF.

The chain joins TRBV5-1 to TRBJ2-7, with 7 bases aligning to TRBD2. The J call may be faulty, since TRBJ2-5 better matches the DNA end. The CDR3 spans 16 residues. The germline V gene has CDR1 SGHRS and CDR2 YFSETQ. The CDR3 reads CASSLGLAVLKETQYF. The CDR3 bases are TGCGCCAGCAGCTTGGGGCTAGCGGTGCTAAAAGAGACCCAGTACTTC.

The CDR3 DNA reads TGTGCCAGCAGCCAGAGCGGCAGCATCTACAATGAGCAGTTCTTC. This codes for CASSQSGSIYNEQFF. V is TRBV3-1 and J is TRBJ2-1; tentatively, D is TRBD2 (5 bases). The CDR3 runs to 15 residues. The V gene's germline CDR1 is LGHDT and CDR2 YNNKEL (reference sequence). V was pared by 3 bases and J by 3 bases, with 12 bases between.

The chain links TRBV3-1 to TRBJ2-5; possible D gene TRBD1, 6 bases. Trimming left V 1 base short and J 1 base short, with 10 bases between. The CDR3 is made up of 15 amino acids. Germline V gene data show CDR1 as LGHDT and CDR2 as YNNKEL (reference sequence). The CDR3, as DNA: TGTGCCAGCAGCCAAGGCAGAGGGGGCCAAGAGACCCAGTACTTC. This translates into CASSQGRGGQETQYF.

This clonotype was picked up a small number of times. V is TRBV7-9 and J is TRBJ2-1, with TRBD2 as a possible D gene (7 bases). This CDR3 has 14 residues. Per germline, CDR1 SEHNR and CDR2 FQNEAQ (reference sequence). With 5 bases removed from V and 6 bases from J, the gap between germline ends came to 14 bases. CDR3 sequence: CASSIGLGGNEQFF. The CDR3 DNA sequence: TGTGCCAGCAGCATAGGACTAGGGGGCAATGAGCAGTTCTTC.

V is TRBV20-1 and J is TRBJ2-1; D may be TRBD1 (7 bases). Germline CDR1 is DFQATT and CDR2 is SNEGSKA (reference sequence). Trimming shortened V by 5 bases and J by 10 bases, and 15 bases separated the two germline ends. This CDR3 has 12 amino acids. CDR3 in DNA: TGCAGTGCTGCGGGACAGATCGGGGAGCAGTTCTTC. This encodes CSAAGQIGEQFF.

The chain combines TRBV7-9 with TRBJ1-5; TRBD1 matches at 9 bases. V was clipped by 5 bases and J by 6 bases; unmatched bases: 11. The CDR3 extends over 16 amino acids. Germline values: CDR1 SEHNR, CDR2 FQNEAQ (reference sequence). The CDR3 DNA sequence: TGTGCCAGCAGCCGACAGGGGGACACACGCGGTCAGCCCCAGCATTTT. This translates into CASSRQGDTRGQPQHF.

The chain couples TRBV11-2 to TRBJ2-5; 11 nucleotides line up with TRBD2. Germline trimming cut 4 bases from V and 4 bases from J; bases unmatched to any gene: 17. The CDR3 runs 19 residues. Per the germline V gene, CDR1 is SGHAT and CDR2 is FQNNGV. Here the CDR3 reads CASSSRSSGGRIRRETQYF. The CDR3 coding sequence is TGTGCCAGCAGCTCCCGTTCTAGCGGGGGGAGAATCCGGAGAGAGACCCAGTACTTC.

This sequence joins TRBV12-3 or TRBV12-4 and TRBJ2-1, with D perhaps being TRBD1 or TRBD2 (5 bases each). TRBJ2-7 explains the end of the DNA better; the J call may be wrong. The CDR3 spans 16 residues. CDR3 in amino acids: CASSLIVGTSYNEQYF. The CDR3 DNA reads TGTGCCAGCAGTTTAATCGTGGGGACCTCCTACAATGAGCAGTACTTC.

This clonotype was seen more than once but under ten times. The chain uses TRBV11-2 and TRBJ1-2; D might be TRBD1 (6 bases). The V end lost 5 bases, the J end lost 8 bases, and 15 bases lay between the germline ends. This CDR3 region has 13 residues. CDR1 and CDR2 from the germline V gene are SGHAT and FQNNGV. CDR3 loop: CASSPSGGGGYTF. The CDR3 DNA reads TGTGCCAGCAGCCCAAGCGGGGGCGGGGGCTACACCTTC.

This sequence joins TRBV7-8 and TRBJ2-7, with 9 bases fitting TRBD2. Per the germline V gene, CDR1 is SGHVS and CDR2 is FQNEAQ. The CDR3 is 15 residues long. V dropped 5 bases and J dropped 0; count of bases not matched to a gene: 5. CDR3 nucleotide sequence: TGTGCCAGCAGCGCCCTAGCGGGGAGCTCCTACGAGCAGTACTTC. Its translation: CASSALAGSSYEQYF.

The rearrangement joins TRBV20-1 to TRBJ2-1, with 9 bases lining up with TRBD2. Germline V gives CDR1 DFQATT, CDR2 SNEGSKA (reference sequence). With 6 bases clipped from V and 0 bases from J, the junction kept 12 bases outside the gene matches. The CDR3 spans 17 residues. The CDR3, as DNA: TGCAGTGCCCCGCCCCTGCTAGCGGGGTTCTCCTACAATGAGCAGTTCTTC. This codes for CSAPPLLAGFSYNEQFF.

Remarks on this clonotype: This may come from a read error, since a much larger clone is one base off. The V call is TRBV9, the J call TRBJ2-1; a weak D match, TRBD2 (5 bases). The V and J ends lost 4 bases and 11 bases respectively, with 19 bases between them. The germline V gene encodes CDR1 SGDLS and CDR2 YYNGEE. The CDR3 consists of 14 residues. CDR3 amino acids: CASSPHLGDNKQFF. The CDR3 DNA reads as TGTGCCAGCAGCCCTCACCTCGGGGATAATAAGCAGTTCTTC. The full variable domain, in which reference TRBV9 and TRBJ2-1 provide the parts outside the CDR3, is DSGVTQTPKHLITATGQRVTLRCSPRSGDLSVYWYQQSLDQGLQFLIQYYNGEERAKGNILERFSAQQFPDLHSELNLSSLELGDSALYFCASSPHLGDNKQFFGPGTRLTVL.

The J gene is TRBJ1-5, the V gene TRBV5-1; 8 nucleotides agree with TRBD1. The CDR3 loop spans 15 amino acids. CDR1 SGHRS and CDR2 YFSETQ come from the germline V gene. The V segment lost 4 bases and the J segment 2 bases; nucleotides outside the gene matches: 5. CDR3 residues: CASSPGQVGNQPQHF. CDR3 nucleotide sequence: TGCGCCAGCAGCCCGGGACAGGTTGGCAATCAGCCCCAGCATTTT.

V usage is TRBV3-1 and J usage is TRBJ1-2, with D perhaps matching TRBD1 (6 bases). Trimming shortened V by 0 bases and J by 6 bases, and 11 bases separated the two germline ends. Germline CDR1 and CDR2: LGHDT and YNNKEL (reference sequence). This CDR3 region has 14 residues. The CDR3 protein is CASSQDTGKNGYTF. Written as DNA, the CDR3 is TGTGCCAGCAGCCAAGACACAGGGAAGAATGGCTACACCTTC.

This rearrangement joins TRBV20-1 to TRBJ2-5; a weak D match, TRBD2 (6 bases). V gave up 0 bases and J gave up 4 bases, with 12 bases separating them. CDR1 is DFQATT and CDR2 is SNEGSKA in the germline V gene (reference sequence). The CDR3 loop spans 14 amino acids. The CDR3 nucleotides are TGCAGTGCTAGAGATCTGCGGGGACGAGAGACCCAGTACTTC. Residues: CSARDLRGRETQYF.

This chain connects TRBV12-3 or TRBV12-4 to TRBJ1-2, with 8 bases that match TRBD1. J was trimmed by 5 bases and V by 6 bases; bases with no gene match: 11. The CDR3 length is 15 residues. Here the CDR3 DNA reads TGTGCCAGCAGCCTCTCTCAGGGGGCGGGTTATGGCTACACCTTC. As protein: CASSLSQGAGYGYTF.

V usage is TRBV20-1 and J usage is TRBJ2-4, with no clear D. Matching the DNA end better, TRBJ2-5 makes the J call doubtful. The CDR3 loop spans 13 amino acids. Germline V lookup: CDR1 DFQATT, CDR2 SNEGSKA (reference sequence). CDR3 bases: TGCAGTGCTAGAGGCCCCAGGTTGGAGACCCAGTACTTC. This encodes CSARGPRLETQYF.

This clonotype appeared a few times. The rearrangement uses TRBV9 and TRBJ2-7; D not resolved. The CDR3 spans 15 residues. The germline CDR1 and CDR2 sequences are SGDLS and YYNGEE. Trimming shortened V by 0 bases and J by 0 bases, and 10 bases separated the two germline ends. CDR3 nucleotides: TGTGCCAGCAGCGTAGACTCGTTCAGCTCCTACGAGCAGTACTTC. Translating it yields CASSVDSFSSYEQYF.